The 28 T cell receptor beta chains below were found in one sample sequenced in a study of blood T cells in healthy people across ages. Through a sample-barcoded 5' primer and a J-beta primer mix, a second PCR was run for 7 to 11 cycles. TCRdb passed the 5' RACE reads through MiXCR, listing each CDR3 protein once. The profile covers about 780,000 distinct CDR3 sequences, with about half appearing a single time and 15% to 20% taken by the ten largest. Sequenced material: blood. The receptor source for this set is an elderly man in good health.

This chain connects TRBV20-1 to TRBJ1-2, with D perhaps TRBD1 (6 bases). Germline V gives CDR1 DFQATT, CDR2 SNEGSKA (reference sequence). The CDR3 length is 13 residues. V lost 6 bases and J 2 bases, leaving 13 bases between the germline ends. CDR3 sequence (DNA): TGCAGTGCCATACCTCAGGGGAACTATGGCTACACCTTC. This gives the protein CSAIPQGNYGYTF.

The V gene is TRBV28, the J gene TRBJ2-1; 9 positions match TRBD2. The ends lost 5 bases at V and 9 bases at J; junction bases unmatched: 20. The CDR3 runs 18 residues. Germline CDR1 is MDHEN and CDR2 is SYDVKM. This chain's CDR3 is CASSGKVLAGPNGVEQFF. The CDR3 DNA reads TGTGCCAGCAGTGGGAAGGTTCTAGCGGGACCCAACGGGGTTGAGCAGTTCTTC. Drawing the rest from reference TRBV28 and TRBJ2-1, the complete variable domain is DVKVTQSSRYLVKRTGEKVFLECVQDMDHENMFWYRQDPGLGLRLIYFSYDVKMKEKGDIPEGYSVSREKKERFSLILESASTNQTSMYLCASSGKVLAGPNGVEQFFGPGTRLTVL.

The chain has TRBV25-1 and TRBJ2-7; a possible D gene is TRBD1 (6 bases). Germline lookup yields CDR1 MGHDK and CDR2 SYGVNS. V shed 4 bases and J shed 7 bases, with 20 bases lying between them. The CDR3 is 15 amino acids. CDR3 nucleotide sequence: TGTGCCAGCAGTGCCGGACAGTCGACTCGAAATGAGCAGTACTTC. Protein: CASSAGQSTRNEQYF.

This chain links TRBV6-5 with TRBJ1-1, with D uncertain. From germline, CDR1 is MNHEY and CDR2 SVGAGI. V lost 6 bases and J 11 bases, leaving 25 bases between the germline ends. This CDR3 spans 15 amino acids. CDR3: CASSLAGREKGGAFF. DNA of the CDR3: TGTGCCAGCAGCCTGGCTGGGAGGGAAAAGGGTGGGGCTTTCTTT.

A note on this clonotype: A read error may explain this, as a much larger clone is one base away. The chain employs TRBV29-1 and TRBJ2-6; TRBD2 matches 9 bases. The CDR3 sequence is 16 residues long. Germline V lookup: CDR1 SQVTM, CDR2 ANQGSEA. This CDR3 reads CSVYRDPVAGADVLTF. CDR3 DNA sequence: TGCAGCGTTTATCGGGATCCCGTAGCGGGGGCCGACGTCCTGACTTTC. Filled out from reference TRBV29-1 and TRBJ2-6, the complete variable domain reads SAVISQKPSRDICQRGTSLTIQCQVDSQVTMMFWYRQQPGQSLTLIATANQGSEATYESGFVIDKFPISRPNLTFSTLTVSNMSPEDSSIYLCSVYRDPVAGADVLTFGAGSRLTVL.

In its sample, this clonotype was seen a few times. CDR3 loop: CASSIAVDTQYF. The DNA for the CDR3 is TGTGCCAGCAGCATAGCAGTAGATACGCAGTATTTT. The chain recombines TRBV5-6 with TRBJ2-3; D is uncertain. CDR3 length equals 12 residues. The germline V gene has CDR1 SGHDT and CDR2 YYEEEE. The V end was cut by 4 bases, the J end by 5 bases, with 8 bases between.

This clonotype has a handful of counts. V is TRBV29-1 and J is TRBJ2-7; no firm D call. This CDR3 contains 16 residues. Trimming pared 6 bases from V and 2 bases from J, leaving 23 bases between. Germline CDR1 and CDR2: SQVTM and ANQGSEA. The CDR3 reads CSVASLGPSGPYEQYF. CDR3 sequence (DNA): TGCAGCGTAGCAAGCTTAGGACCCTCAGGACCCTACGAGCAGTACTTC.

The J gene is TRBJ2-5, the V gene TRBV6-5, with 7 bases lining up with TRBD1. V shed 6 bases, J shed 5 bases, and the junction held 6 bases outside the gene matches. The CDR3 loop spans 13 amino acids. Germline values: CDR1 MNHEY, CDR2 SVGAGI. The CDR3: CASSIDRDETQYF. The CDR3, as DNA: TGTGCCAGCAGCATCGACAGGGACGAGACCCAGTACTTC.

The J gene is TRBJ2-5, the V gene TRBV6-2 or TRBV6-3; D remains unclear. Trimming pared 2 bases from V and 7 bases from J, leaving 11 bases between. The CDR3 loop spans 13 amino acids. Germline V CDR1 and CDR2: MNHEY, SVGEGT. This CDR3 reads CASSYSEVGTQYF. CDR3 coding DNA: TGTGCCAGCAGTTACAGCGAAGTCGGGACCCAGTACTTC.

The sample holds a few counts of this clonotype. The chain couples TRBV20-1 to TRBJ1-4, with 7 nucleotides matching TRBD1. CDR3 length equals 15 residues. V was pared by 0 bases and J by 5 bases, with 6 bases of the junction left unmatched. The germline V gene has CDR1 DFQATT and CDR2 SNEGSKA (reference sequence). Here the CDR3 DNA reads TGCAGTGCTAGAGATCAGGCGACAGGGAATGAAAAACTGTTTTTT. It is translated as CSARDQATGNEKLFF.

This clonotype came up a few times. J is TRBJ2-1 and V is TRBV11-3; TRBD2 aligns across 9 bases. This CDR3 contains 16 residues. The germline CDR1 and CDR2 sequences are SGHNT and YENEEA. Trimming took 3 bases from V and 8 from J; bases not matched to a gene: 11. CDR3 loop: CASSLILAGGFDEQFF. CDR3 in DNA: TGTGCCAGCAGCTTGATACTAGCGGGTGGGTTCGATGAGCAGTTCTTC.

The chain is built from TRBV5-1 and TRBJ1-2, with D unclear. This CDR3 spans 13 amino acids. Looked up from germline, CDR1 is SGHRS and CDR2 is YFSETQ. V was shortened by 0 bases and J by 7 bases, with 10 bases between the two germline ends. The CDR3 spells CASSLDSRAGYTF. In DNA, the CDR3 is TGCGCCAGCAGCTTGGACAGTCGCGCTGGCTACACCTTC.

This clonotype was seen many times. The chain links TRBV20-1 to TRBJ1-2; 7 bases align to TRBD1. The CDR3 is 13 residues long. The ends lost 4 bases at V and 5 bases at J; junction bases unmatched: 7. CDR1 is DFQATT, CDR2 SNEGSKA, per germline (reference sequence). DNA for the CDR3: TGCAGTGCTATAACAGGGGTAGGGTATGGCTACACCTTC. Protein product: CSAITGVGYGYTF.

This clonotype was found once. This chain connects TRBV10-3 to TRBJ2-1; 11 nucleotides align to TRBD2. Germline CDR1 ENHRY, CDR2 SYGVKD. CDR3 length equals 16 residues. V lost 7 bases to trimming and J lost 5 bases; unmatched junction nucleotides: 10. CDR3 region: CAITIAGGRGDNEQFF. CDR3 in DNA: TGTGCCATCACCATAGCGGGAGGGCGCGGGGACAATGAGCAGTTCTTC.

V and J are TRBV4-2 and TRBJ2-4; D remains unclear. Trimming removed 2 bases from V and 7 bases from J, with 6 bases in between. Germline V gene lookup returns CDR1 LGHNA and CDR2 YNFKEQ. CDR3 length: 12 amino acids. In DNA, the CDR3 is TGTGCCAGCAGCCAAAGCGACAACATTCAGTACTTC. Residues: CASSQSDNIQYF.

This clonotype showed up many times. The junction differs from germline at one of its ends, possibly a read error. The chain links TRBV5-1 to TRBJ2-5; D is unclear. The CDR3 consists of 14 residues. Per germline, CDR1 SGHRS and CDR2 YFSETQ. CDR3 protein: CASSLVGDQETQYF. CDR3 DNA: TGTGCCAGCAGCTTGGTTGGAGACCAAGAGACCCAGTACTTC. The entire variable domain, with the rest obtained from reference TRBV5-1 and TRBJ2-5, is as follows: KAGVTQTPRYLIKTRGQQVTLSCSPISGHRSVSWYQQTPGQGLQFLFEYFSETQRNKGNFPGRFSGRQFSNSRSEMNVSTLELGDSALYLCASSLVGDQETQYFGPGTRLLVL.

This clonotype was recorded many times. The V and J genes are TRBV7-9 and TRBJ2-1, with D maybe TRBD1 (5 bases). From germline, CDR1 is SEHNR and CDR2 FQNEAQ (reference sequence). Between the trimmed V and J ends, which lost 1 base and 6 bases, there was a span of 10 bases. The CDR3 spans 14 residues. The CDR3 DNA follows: TGTGCCAGCAGCTTAGTTGGTCAGGGCAATGAGCAGTTCTTC. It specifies CASSLVGQGNEQFF.

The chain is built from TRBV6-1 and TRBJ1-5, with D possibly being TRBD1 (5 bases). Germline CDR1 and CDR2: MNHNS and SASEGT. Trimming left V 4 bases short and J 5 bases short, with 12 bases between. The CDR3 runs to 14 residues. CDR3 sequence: CASSAGPGYQPQHF. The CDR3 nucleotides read TGTGCCAGCAGTGCCGGGCCAGGGTATCAGCCCCAGCATTTT.

CDR3 loop: CATSKRTSGEETQYF. CDR3 nucleotides: TGTGCCACCAGTAAACGGACTAGCGGAGAAGAGACCCAGTACTTC. This chain joins TRBV15 and TRBJ2-5; TRBD2 aligns across 10 bases. The CDR3 contains 15 residues. With 6 bases clipped from V and 3 bases from J, the junction kept 7 bases outside the gene matches. In germline, CDR1 is LNHNV, CDR2 YYDKDF (reference sequence).

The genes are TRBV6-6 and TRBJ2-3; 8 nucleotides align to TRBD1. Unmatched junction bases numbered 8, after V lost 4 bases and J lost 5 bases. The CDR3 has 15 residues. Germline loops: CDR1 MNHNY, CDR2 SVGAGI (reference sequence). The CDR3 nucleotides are TGTGCCAGCAGTTTACCGACAGGGGAAGGAGATACGCAGTATTTT. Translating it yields CASSLPTGEGDTQYF.

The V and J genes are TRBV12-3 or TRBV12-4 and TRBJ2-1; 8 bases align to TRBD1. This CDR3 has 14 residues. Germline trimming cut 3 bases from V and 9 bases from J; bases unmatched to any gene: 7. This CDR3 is CASSLVQGVGEQFF. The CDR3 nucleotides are TGTGCCAGCAGTTTGGTACAGGGGGTGGGTGAGCAGTTCTTC.

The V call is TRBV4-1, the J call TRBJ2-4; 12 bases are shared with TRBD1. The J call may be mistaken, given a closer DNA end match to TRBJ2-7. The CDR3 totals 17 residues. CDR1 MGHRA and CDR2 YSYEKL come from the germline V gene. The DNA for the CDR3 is TGCGCCAGCAGCCAGGGTGTAACGGGACAGGGGGCCCTCGAGCAGTACTTC. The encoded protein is CASSQGVTGQGALEQYF.

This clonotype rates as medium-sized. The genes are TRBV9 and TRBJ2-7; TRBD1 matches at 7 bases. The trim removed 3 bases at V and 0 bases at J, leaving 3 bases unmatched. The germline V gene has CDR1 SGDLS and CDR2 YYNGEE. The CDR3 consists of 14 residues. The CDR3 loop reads CASSDGTASYEQYF. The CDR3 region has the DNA TGTGCCAGCAGCGATGGGACAGCCTCCTACGAGCAGTACTTC.

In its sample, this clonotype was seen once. The CDR3 DNA sequence: TGTGCCACTCGACGGGGTGTGGGGACAGGGGTACACGAGCAGTACTTC. Translation gives CATRRGVGTGVHEQYF. The rearrangement uses TRBV2 and TRBJ2-4; 10 nucleotides agree with TRBD1. The end of the DNA is better explained by TRBJ2-7, so the J call may be wrong. Per the germline V gene, CDR1 is SNHLY and CDR2 is FYNNEI. The CDR3 spans 16 residues.

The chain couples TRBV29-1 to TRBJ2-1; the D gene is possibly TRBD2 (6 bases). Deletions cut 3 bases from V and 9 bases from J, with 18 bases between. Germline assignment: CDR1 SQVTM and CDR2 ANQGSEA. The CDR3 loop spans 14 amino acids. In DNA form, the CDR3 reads TGCAGCGTTGAGGTAGCGGAAAAGTGGGGTGAGCAGTTCTTC. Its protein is CSVEVAEKWGEQFF.

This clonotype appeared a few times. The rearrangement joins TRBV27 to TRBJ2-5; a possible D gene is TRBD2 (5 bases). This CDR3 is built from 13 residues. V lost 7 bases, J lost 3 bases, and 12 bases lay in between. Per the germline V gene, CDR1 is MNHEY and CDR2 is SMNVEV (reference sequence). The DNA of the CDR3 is TGTGCCAGCAAAAACGGGGAAGAAGAGACCCAGTACTTC. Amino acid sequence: CASKNGEEETQYF.

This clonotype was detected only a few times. In DNA, the CDR3 is TGTGCCACCAGGAAATCAGGAGGTATTGAGACCCAGTACTTC. Translated, it gives CATRKSGGIETQYF. The chain recombines TRBV24-1 with TRBJ2-7, with TRBD2 as a possible D gene (5 bases). The DNA end favors TRBJ2-5, so the J call may be wrong. CDR1 is KGHDR, CDR2 SFDVKD, per germline. The CDR3 consists of 14 residues.

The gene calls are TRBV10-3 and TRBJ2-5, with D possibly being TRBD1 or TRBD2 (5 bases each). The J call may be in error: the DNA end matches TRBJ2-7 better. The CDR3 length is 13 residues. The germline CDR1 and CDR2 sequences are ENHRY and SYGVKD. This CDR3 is CAISGARDDEQYF. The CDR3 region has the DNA TGTGCCATCTCAGGTGCCAGGGACGACGAGCAGTACTTC.